The clone carrying this T cell receptor (beta chain) was observed a few times. Its specificity is not known. Being one base from a much bigger clone, this may be a read error. This sample is drawn from a study of T-cell reconstitution after alpha-beta-depleted transplantation in children. Study-wide points: Alpha-beta T cells about two months after transplant reportedly derived from several hundred expanded graft clones. Newly produced T cells mostly provided counts and TCRbeta diversity after one year, as hyperexpanded clones declined. The origin of high day-60 TCRbeta diversity in some patients lay in surviving recipient T cells and thymic progenitors.

Researchers prepared the TCRbeta library using unique molecular identifiers, the study reports. TCRdb called the PCR reads again in MiXCR, with one record for every CDR3 protein. The sample contains about 300,000 distinct CDR3 sequences, around 7.3% of which appear only once. Germline V lookup: CDR1 LGHDT, CDR2 YNNKEL (reference sequence). Losses at the gene ends were 3 bases for V and 2 bases for J; bases not matched to a gene: 1. The CDR3 is 15 residues long. This chain connects TRBV3-1 to TRBJ2-3; 11 positions agree with TRBD2. The material was peripheral blood, obtained 360 days after TCRalphabeta/CD19-depleted stem cell transplant. This TCR derives from a female patient aged 2-9 years who had a stem cell transplant for Fanconi anemia, so the T cells may come from the graft donor. The CDR3 loop is CASSHSGRATDTQYF. CDR3 DNA: TGTGCCAGCAGCCATAGCGGGAGGGCCACAGATACGCAGTATTTT.